Below, 27 T cell receptor beta chains from the same sample are listed, as sequenced in a study of vaccination and CD4 T cells after COVID-19. CD4+ T cells that had been cultured provided DNA sequenced with the Oncomine TCR Beta short-read assay. TCRdb re-called the PCR reads through MiXCR, storing one row per CDR3 protein. The table has some 11,000 distinct CDR3 sequences, approximately 46% seen once. The treatment here: roughly 10-day PBMC culture with coronavirus spike peptide pools or control peptides (ViraFEST assay). These receptors lack a known antigen. The specimen sequenced was CD4+ T cells from blood, cultured in vitro. These receptors originate from a human donor who had recovered from COVID-19.

The chain links TRBV6-1 to TRBJ2-3; D possibly uses TRBD1 or TRBD2 (5 bases each). Germline V gene data show CDR1 as MNHNS and CDR2 as SASEGT. The CDR3 is 14 amino acids. V gave up 7 bases and J gave up 1 base, with 12 bases separating them. In DNA, the CDR3 is TGTGCCAGCACCGCGCGAGGGGGCACAGATACGCAGTATTTT. Protein: CASTARGGTDTQYF.

This sequence joins TRBV5-1 and TRBJ1-1, with D maybe TRBD1 (5 bases). This CDR3 spans 15 amino acids. V was shortened by 4 bases and J by 4 bases, with 17 bases between the two germline ends. Germline-derived CDR1 and CDR2 are SGHRS and YFSETQ. The CDR3 DNA sequence: TGCGCCAGCAGCGGGGTAGGGGCAGGGCCCACTGAAGCTTTCTTT. Translating it yields CASSGVGAGPTEAFF.

The chain couples TRBV7-2 to TRBJ2-7, with D unclear. Germline CDR1 and CDR2: SGHTA and FQGNSA. The V end was cut by 1 base, the J end by 3 bases, with 4 bases between. The CDR3 consists of 12 residues. The CDR3 DNA is TGTGCCAGCAGCTTAGTAAACTACGAGCAGTACTTC. Residues: CASSLVNYEQYF.

The rearrangement links TRBV14 to TRBJ2-7, with 8 bases aligning to TRBD1. The V gene's germline CDR1 is SGHDN and CDR2 FVKESK. The CDR3 contains 15 residues. Trimming took 5 bases from V and 2 from J; bases not matched to a gene: 8. CDR3 region: CASSLTGTGAYEQYF. The CDR3 nucleotides are TGTGCCAGCAGCTTAACCGGGACAGGAGCCTACGAGCAGTACTTC.

In this sample, this clonotype turned up a few times. This chain joins TRBV6-1 and TRBJ2-1; TRBD2 matches at 7 bases. Unmatched junction bases numbered 6, after V lost 2 bases and J lost 11 bases. This CDR3 region has 13 residues. Germline V gene data show CDR1 as MNHNS and CDR2 as SASEGT. As DNA, the CDR3 is TGTGCCAGCAGTGAAAAAGGCGGGAGTAAGCAGTTCTTC. This codes for CASSEKGGSKQFF.

A remark on this clonotype: The junction departs from germline at one end; a sequencing error may be responsible. The chain combines TRBV6-1 with TRBJ1-2; a weak D match, TRBD1 (5 bases). CDR1 is MNHNS and CDR2 is SASEGT in the germline V gene. The CDR3 runs 12 residues. The DNA for the CDR3 is TGTGCCAGCAGTGAAGCGGGGGGAAGCGCCTTCTTC. This translates into CASSEAGGSAFF.

The chain uses TRBV20-1 and TRBJ1-3, with unresolved D. Trimming pared 3 bases from V and 8 bases from J, leaving 11 bases between. The CDR3 sequence is 12 residues long. CDR1 and CDR2 (germline): DFQATT, SNEGSKA (reference sequence). In DNA, the CDR3 is TGCAGTGCTAGCTCGACGGGCCACACCATATATTTT. Translated, it gives CSASSTGHTIYF.

This clonotype was picked up a small number of times. The CDR3 region has the DNA TGTGCCTGGACCCGGAAGAACAGTCGTCACAATCAGCCCCAGCATTTT. This translates into CAWTRKNSRHNQPQHF. V usage is TRBV30 and J usage is TRBJ1-5; D not resolved. The CDR3 contains 16 residues. V lost 4 bases and J 3 bases, leaving 19 bases between the germline ends. The germline CDR1 and CDR2 sequences are GTSNPN and SVGIG (reference sequence). The complete variable domain, with remaining parts taken from reference TRBV30 and TRBJ1-5, reads SQTIHQWPATLVQPVGSPLSLECTVEGTSNPNLYWYRQAAGRGLQLLFYSVGIGQISSEVPQNLSASRPQDRQFILSSKKLLLSDSGFYLCAWTRKNSRHNQPQHFGDGTRLSIL.

The V gene is TRBV7-9, the J gene TRBJ1-1; the match to TRBD1 covers 7 bases. Germline values: CDR1 SEHNR, CDR2 FQNEAQ (reference sequence). Unmatched junction bases numbered 10, after V lost 5 bases and J lost 1 base. The CDR3 is made up of 16 amino acids. CDR3 residues: CASSPGGRGPNTEAFF. Written as DNA, the CDR3 is TGTGCCAGCAGCCCAGGTGGGAGGGGGCCGAACACTGAAGCTTTCTTT.

This clonotype was counted between two and nine times. This rearrangement joins TRBV20-1 to TRBJ2-3; 7 nucleotides match TRBD2. J lost 9 bases, V lost 3 bases, and 15 bases had no gene match. The CDR3 has 15 residues. Per the germline V gene, CDR1 is DFQATT and CDR2 is SNEGSKA (reference sequence). The DNA of the CDR3 is TGCAGTGCTAGTTCCGAGGGAGGGCCGAAACCCACGCAGTATTTT. This codes for CSASSEGGPKPTQYF.

The gene calls are TRBV6-1 and TRBJ1-5; D not certain. CDR1 is MNHNS and CDR2 is SASEGT in the germline V gene. The CDR3 consists of 12 residues. V was pared by 6 bases and J by 3 bases, with 6 bases between. In nucleotides, the CDR3 is TGTGCCAGCAGGGGATACAATCAGCCCCAGCATTTT. Its translation: CASRGYNQPQHF.

The chain couples TRBV7-2 to TRBJ2-5; 7 bases match TRBD2. Germline V gene sequence: CDR1 SGHTA, CDR2 FQGNSA. With 6 bases clipped from V and 5 bases from J, the junction kept 9 bases outside the gene matches. The CDR3 is 14 amino acids. The CDR3 sequence is CASSSRAGAETQYF. The DNA of the CDR3 is TGTGCCAGCAGTTCACGGGCGGGAGCCGAGACCCAGTACTTC. The full variable domain, completed using reference TRBV7-2 and TRBJ2-5, is GAGVSQSPSNKVTEKGKDVELRCDPISGHTALYWYRQSLGQGLEFLIYFQGNSAPDKSGLPSDRFSAERTGGSVSTLTIQRTQQEDSAVYLCASSSRAGAETQYFGPGTRLLVL.

The V call is TRBV12-3 or TRBV12-4, the J call TRBJ1-6; 9 bases are a match to TRBD1. V dropped 6 bases and J dropped 5; count of bases not matched to a gene: 2. This CDR3 is 14 amino acids long. CDR3 protein: CASRRTGDNSPLHF. DNA of the CDR3: TGTGCCAGCAGACGGACAGGGGATAATTCACCCCTCCACTTT.

The V call is TRBV2, the J call TRBJ2-5; the match to TRBD1 covers 7 bases. Germline V gene data show CDR1 as SNHLY and CDR2 as FYNNEI. The CDR3 runs to 13 residues. V dropped 6 bases and J dropped 1; count of bases not matched to a gene: 2. CDR3 in DNA: TGTGCCAGCAGCCGGGACAGCCAAGAGACCCAGTACTTC. As protein: CASSRDSQETQYF.

The V gene is TRBV6-1, the J gene TRBJ1-2, with D possibly being TRBD1 (5 bases). CDR1 and CDR2 from the germline V gene are MNHNS and SASEGT. V lost 6 bases and J 4 bases, leaving 12 bases between the germline ends. The CDR3 totals 13 residues. This chain's CDR3 is CASRTQGPYGYTF. CDR3 nucleotides: TGTGCCAGCAGAACTCAGGGCCCCTATGGCTACACCTTC.

This clonotype was observed once. The chain recombines TRBV5-1 with TRBJ2-1, with D uncertain. Trimming removed 0 bases at V and 7 bases at J, with 5 bases between. Germline V gives CDR1 SGHRS, CDR2 YFSETQ. The CDR3 extends over 12 amino acids. In DNA form, the CDR3 reads TGCGCCAGCAGCTTGGAGGTTAATGAGCAGTTCTTC. It yields the protein CASSLEVNEQFF. The variable domain in full, completed from reference TRBV5-1 and TRBJ2-1, reads KAGVTQTPRYLIKTRGQQVTLSCSPISGHRSVSWYQQTPGQGLQFLFEYFSETQRNKGNFPGRFSGRQFSNSRSEMNVSTLELGDSALYLCASSLEVNEQFFGPGTRLTVL.

CDR3 sequence (DNA): TGTGCCAGCAGTTTAGGAGCTTACCAACTGTTTTTT. It specifies CASSLGAYQLFF. J is TRBJ1-4 and V is TRBV28; D is unresolved. The CDR3 totals 12 residues. Germline V gene data show CDR1 as MDHEN and CDR2 as SYDVKM. V lost 2 bases and J 12 bases, leaving 10 bases between the germline ends.

This sequence joins TRBV19 and TRBJ2-4; weak D call: TRBD2 (6 bases). Trimming pared 7 bases from V and 0 bases from J, leaving 16 bases between. Germline V gives CDR1 LNHDA, CDR2 SQIVND (reference sequence). The CDR3 is 16 amino acids. The CDR3, as DNA: TGTGCCAGTACCCCTCTATCGGGGGTAGCCAAAAACATTCAGTACTTC. Protein sequence: CASTPLSGVAKNIQYF.

The V call is TRBV18, the J call TRBJ2-3; no firm D call. Trimming took off 3 bases at V and 3 bases at J, with 7 bases between the two ends. Germline CDR1 is KGHSH and CDR2 is LQKENI. The CDR3 covers 13 residues. As DNA, the CDR3 is TGTGCCAGCTCACCTCTCAAGACAGATACGCAGTATTTT. Residues: CASSPLKTDTQYF.

This chain links TRBV27 with TRBJ1-1, with 9 positions matching TRBD1. CDR1 is MNHEY and CDR2 is SMNVEV in the germline V gene (reference sequence). The J segment lost 5 bases and the V segment lost 7 bases, leaving 11 bases of the junction unmatched. The CDR3 totals 15 residues. CDR3 residues: CASTSWDRDGTEAFF. CDR3 sequence (DNA): TGTGCCAGCACTAGTTGGGACAGGGACGGGACTGAAGCTTTCTTT.

This clonotype was counted a few times. This chain joins TRBV29-1 and TRBJ1-1; no definite D call. Trimming cost V 1 base and J 0 bases, with 6 bases left between them. The germline gives CDR1 SQVTM, CDR2 ANQGSEA. This CDR3 is built from 13 residues. CDR3 protein: CSVEVGLNTEAFF. The CDR3 DNA reads TGCAGCGTTGAAGTAGGCCTGAACACTGAAGCTTTCTTT.

CDR3 region: CASSLMGPPAEAFF. The CDR3 DNA follows: TGTGCCAGCAGCTTAATGGGGCCACCGGCTGAAGCTTTCTTT. The chain has TRBV7-3 and TRBJ1-1; TRBD1 might be the D (5 bases). This CDR3 comprises 14 residues. The germline V and J ends were trimmed by 1 base and 6 bases, with 12 bases remaining between them. Germline V lookup: CDR1 SGHTA, CDR2 FQGTGA.

There are a few counts of this clonotype. The V and J genes are TRBV5-4 and TRBJ1-2, with TRBD1 as a possible D gene (6 bases). The V gene lost 1 base and the J gene lost 6 bases, with 10 bases spanning the gap. Germline CDR1 is SGHNT and CDR2 is YYREEE (reference sequence). The CDR3 sequence is 13 residues long. CDR3 in DNA: TGTGCCAGCAGCTTGCAGGGGTTGAATGGCTACACCTTC. Its translation is CASSLQGLNGYTF.

The chain joins TRBV20-1 to TRBJ2-7, with 7 bases identical to TRBD2. Germline CDR1 DFQATT, CDR2 SNEGSKA (reference sequence). This CDR3 has 15 residues. Trimming removed 2 bases from V and 0 bases from J; junction bases left unmatched: 7. For the CDR3, the DNA is TGCAGTGCTAGATCGGCAGGCGGGAGCTCCTACGAGCAGTACTTC. Translating gives CSARSAGGSSYEQYF.

The rearrangement joins TRBV6-5 to TRBJ2-7, with 7 bases identical to TRBD1. The CDR3 has 13 residues. Germline CDR1 is MNHEY and CDR2 is SVGAGI. J was trimmed by 3 bases and V by 4 bases; bases with no gene match: 3. The CDR3, as DNA: TGTGCCAGCAGTTCGACAGGGAGCTACGAGCAGTACTTC. This gives the protein CASSSTGSYEQYF.

A few counts support this clonotype. The chain combines TRBV11-2 with TRBJ1-6; D unclear. The CDR3 runs to 16 residues. The V end was cut by 5 bases, the J end by 10 bases, with 21 bases between. Germline values: CDR1 SGHAT, CDR2 FQNNGV. CDR3 region: CASSLGSSGSNSPLHF. CDR3 DNA: TGTGCCAGCAGCCTCGGGTCTTCGGGCTCCAACTCACCCCTCCACTTT. The full variable domain, its missing parts supplied by reference TRBV11-2 and TRBJ1-6, is EAGVAQSPRYKIIEKRQSVAFWCNPISGHATLYWYQQILGQGPKLLIQFQNNGVVDDSQLPKDRFSAERLKGVDSTLKIQPAKLEDSAVYLCASSLGSSGSNSPLHFGNGTRLTVT.

The rearrangement uses TRBV19 and TRBJ2-3; D may be TRBD2 (5 bases). The germline V gene has CDR1 LNHDA and CDR2 SQIVND (reference sequence). This CDR3 has 16 residues. Between the trimmed V and J ends, which lost 3 bases and 0 bases, there was a span of 13 bases. The CDR3 bases are TGTGCCAGTAGTATGGTTGGGAGACAAAGCACAGATACGCAGTATTTT. Translated, it gives CASSMVGRQSTDTQYF. The entire variable domain, with the rest obtained from reference TRBV19 and TRBJ2-3, is as follows: DGGITQSPKYLFRKEGQNVTLSCEQNLNHDAMYWYRQDPGQGLRLIYYSQIVNDFQKGDIAEGYSVSREKKESFPLTVTSAQKNPTAFYLCASSMVGRQSTDTQYFGPGTRLTVL.